The source of this T cell receptor beta chain is a study of blood T cell repertoires in COVID-19. Measured with immunoSEQ multiplex PCR; TCRdb has only the in-frame clones, and not every one. The sample yields about 400,000 clones, approximately 86% seen once. The CDR3 extends over 13 amino acids. Germline-derived CDR1 and CDR2 are LNHDA and SQIVND (reference sequence). The V gene lost 5 bases and the J gene lost 10 bases, with 12 bases spanning the gap. The genes are TRBV19 and TRBJ1-6; no clear D gene. Sequenced sample: peripheral blood. This clonotype originated in a human donor in a cohort sampled during active COVID-19. The CDR3 spells CASSSRRESPLHF. The CDR3 DNA reads TGTGCCAGTAGTTCAAGGAGGGAATCACCCCTCCACTTT.